These T cell receptor beta chains were read from a single sample in a study of blood T cell repertoires in COVID-19. The table came from immunoSEQ multiplex PCR; TCRdb's copy has only in-frame clones and leaves some out. Among more than 120,000 clones listed, 75% to 90% were seen once. The sample comprised PBMCs or T cells enriched from blood (not recorded which). Source of these receptors: a man between 45 and 60 years old in a cohort exposed to, infected with or recovered from COVID-19 (not recorded which). Both conserved end residues are part of each CDR3. The D gene is left open where the match is weak. Expanded clones are given a class, and other clones once, few, many or no size at all.

d_gene	v_gene	j_gene	abundance	CDR3aa	CDR3nt
TRBD1	TRBV2	TRBJ1-2	NA	CASATGGPSRGGYTF	TGTGCCAGCGCGACAGGGGGCCCCTCCCGGGGGGGCTACACCTTC
TRBD1	TRBV29-1	TRBJ1-5	NA	CSVEVAHYRGRQRYSNQPQHF	TGCAGCGTTGAAGTGGCTCATTACAGGGGCCGACAGCGTTATAGCAATCAGCCCCAGCATTTT
TRBD1	TRBV7-9	TRBJ1-1	NA	CASSLDRGQAFF	TGTGCCAGCAGCTTAGACAGGGGGCAAGCTTTCTTT
NA	TRBV13	TRBJ2-7	few	CASSFRGKGYEQYF	TGTGCCAGCAGCTTCAGGGGCAAGGGCTACGAGCAGTACTTC
NA	TRBV19	TRBJ2-1	NA	CASSISSRPSDHNEQFF	TGTGCCAGTAGTATCAGTTCCCGGCCTAGCGACCACAATGAGCAGTTCTTC
NA	TRBV7-2	TRBJ1-3	NA	CASRLNSGNTIYF	TGTGCCAGCCGACTGAACTCTGGAAACACCATATATTTT
TRBD1	TRBV4-3	TRBJ1-2	NA	CASRQGLAIGYGYTF	TGCGCCAGCCGACAGGGGCTGGCGATAGGCTATGGCTACACCTTC
TRBD1	TRBV5-1	TRBJ2-5	NA	CASSPGQSQETQYF	TGCGCCAGCAGCCCGGGACAGTCTCAAGAGACCCAGTACTTC
TRBD1	TRBV10-2	TRBJ1-2	NA	CASSATGGNYGYTF	TGCGCCAGCAGTGCGACAGGGGGGAACTATGGCTACACCTTC
TRBD2	TRBV11-2	TRBJ2-1	NA	CASSQWTSGDNEQFF	TGTGCCAGCAGCCAATGGACTAGCGGAGACAATGAGCAGTTCTTC